This T cell receptor (beta chain) was sequenced for a study of T cell responses to AZD1222 COVID-19 vaccine. This CDR3 spans 14 amino acids. Per germline, CDR1 SNHLY and CDR2 FYNNEI. Trimming took 4 bases from V and 7 from J, leaving 13 bases between them. Some clones are missing from TCRdb's copy, which holds only in-frame ones; the method was immunoSEQ multiplex PCR. This sample has 130,000 to 150,000 clones, with about nine tenths found just once. This clone was counted between two and nine times. This chain joins TRBV2 and TRBJ2-2; either TRBD1 or TRBD2 may fit D (6 bases each). Sequences were derived from peripheral blood, sampled 28 days after the second AZD1222 dose. The TCR originated in an adult who received the AZD1222 COVID-19 vaccine. Here the CDR3 DNA reads TGTGCCAGCAGTGGGACTAAGGGGGGCGGGGAGCTGTTTTTT. Its protein product is CASSGTKGGGELFF.